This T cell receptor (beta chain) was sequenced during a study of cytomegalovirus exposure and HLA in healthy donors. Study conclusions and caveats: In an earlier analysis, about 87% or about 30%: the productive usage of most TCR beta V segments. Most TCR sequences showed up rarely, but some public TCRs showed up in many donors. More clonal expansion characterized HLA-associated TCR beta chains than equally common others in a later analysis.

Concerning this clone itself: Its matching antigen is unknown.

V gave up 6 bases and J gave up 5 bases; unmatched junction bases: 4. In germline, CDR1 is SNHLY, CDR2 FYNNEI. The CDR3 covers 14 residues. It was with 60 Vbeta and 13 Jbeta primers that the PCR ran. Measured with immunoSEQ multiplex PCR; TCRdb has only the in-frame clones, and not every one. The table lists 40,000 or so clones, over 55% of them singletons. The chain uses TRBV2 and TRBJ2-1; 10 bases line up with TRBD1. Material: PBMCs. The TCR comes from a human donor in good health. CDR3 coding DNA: TGTGCCAGCAGCGGACAGGGGGGAAACAATGAGCAGTTCTTC. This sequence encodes CASSGQGGNNEQFF. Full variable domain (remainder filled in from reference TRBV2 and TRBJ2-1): EPEVTQTPSHQVTQMGQEVILRCVPISNHLYFYWYRQILGQKVEFLVSFYNNEISEKSEIFDDQFSVERPDGSNFTLKIRSTKLEDSAMYFCASSGQGGNNEQFFGPGTRLTVL.